The entry below describes one TCR beta chain. The antigen remains unidentified. The sample comes from a study of OX40 agonist ivuxolimab in advanced cancers. On the study more broadly: Dose-escalation cases comprised hepatocellular carcinoma, melanoma, renal cell or head and neck cancer. Partial responses were recorded for three patients, including one with hepatocellular carcinoma and two with cutaneous melanoma. Study observations and caveats: Antigen specificity of clonally expanded peripheral T cells was not established. CD8+ T cells averaged more expanded clones than CD4+.

The ends were cut back, 0 bases at V and 3 bases at J, with 11 bases in the middle. The CDR3 covers 16 residues. CDR1 SGHTA and CDR2 FQGNSA come from the germline V gene. Generated by immunoSEQ multiplex PCR, the TCRdb table keeps only in-frame clones and is missing some. The table includes about 100,000 clones, approximately 90% detected once. The chain combines TRBV7-2 with TRBJ2-2, with a tentative D call TRBD1 (5 bases). Sequencing used CD4+ or CD8+ T cells sorted from blood, obtained in a trial of the OX40 agonist ivuxolimab. The sequence was obtained from an adult with an advanced solid tumor such as melanoma, head and neck, liver or kidney cancer. In nucleotides, the CDR3 is TGTGCCAGCAGCTTAGCAGGGGTTGGGCACACCGGGGAGCTGTTTTTT. This sequence encodes CASSLAGVGHTGELFF.